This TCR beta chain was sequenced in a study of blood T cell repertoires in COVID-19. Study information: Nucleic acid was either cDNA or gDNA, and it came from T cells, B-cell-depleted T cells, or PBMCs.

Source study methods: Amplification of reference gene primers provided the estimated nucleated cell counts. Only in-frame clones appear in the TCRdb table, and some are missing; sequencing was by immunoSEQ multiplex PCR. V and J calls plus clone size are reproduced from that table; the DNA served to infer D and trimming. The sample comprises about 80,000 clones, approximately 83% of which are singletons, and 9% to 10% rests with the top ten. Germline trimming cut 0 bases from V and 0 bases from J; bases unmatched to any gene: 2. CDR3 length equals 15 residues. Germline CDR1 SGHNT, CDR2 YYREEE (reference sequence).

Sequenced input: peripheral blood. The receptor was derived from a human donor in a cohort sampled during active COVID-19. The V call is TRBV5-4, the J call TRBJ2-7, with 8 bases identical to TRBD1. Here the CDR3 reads CASSLDRGVSYEQYF. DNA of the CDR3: TGTGCCAGCAGCTTGGACAGGGGGGTCTCCTACGAGCAGTACTTC. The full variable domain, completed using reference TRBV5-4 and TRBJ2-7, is ETGVTQSPTHLIKTRGQQVTLRCSSQSGHNTVSWYQQALGQGPQFIFQYYREEENGRGNFPPRFSGLQFPNYSSELNVNALELDDSALYLCASSLDRGVSYEQYFGPGTRLTVT.